The entry that follows covers one TCR beta chain sequence. The sample originates from a study of blood T cell repertoires in COVID-19. Study overall: Nucleic acid was either cDNA or gDNA, and it came from T cells, B-cell-depleted T cells, or PBMCs.

This CDR3 is built from 14 residues. Germline V CDR1 and CDR2: SGHTS, YDEGEE. The trim removed 2 bases at V and 7 bases at J, leaving 2 bases unmatched. TCRdb keeps only in-frame clones here, not all; method: immunoSEQ multiplex PCR. The sample lists around 220,000 clones, about 90% occurring once. V gene TRBV5-8 combines with J gene TRBJ1-6; 8 bases agree with TRBD1. This clonotype originated in a woman in her 30s with acute COVID-19. Sequences were obtained from PBMCs or T cells enriched from blood (not recorded which). The CDR3 sequence: CASSLGQGNSPLHF. In DNA form, the CDR3 reads TGTGCCAGCAGCTTAGGACAGGGAAATTCACCCCTCCACTTT.